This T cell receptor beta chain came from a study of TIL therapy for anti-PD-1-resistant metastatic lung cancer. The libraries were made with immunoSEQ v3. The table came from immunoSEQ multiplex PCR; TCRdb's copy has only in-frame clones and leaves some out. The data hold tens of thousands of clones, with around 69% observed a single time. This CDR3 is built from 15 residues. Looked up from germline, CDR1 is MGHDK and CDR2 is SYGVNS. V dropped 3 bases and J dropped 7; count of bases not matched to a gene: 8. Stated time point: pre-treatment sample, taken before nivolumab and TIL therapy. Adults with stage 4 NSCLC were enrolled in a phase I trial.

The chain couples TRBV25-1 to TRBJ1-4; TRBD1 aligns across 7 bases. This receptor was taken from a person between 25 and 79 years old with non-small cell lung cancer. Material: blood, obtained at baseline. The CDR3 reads CASSDAGGAGEKLFF. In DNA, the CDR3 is TGTGCCAGCAGTGACGCAGGGGGGGCAGGTGAAAAACTGTTTTTT.